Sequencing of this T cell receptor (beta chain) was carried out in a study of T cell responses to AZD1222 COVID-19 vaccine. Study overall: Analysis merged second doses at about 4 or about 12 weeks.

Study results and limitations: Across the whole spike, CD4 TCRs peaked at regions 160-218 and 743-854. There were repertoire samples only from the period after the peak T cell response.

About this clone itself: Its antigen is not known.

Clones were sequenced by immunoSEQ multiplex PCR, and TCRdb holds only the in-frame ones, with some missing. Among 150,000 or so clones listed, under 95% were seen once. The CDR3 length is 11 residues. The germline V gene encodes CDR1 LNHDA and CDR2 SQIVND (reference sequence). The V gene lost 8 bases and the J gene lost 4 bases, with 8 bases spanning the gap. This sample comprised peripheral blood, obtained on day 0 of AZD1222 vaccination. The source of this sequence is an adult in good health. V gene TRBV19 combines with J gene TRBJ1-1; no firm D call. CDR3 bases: TGTGCCAGTCCGGAGGGCACTGAAGCTTTCTTT. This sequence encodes CASPEGTEAFF.